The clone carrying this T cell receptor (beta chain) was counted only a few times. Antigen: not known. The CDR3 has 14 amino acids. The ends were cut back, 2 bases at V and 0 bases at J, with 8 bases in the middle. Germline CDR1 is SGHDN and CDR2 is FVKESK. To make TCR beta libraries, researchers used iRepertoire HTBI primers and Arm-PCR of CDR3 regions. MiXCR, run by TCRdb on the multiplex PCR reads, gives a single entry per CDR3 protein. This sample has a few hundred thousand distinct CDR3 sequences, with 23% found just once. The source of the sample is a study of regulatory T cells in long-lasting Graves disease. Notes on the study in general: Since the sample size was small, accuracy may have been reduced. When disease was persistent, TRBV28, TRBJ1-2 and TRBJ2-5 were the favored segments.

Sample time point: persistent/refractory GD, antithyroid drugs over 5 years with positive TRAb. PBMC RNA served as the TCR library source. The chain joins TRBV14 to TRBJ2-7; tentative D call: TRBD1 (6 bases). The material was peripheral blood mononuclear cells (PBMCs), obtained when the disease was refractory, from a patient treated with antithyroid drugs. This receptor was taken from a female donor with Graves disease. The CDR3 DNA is TGTGCCAGCAGCCAAACAGGGATCTCCTACGAGCAGTACTTC. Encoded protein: CASSQTGISYEQYF. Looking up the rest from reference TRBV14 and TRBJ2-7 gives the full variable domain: EAGVTQFPSHSVIEKGQTVTLRCDPISGHDNLYWYRRVMGKEIKFLLHFVKESKQDESGMPNNRFLAERTGGTYSTLKVQPAELEDSGVYFCASSQTGISYEQYFGPGTRLTVT.